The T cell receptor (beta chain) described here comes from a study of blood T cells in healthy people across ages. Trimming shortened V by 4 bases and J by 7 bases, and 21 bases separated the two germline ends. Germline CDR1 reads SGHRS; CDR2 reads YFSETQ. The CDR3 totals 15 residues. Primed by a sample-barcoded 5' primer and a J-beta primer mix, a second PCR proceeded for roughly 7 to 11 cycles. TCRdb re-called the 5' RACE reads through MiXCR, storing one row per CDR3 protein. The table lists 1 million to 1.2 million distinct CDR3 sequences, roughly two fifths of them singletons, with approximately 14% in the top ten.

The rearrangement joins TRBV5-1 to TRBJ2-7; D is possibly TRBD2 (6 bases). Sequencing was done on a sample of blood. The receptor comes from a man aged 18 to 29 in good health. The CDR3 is CASSMRTTSYNEQYF. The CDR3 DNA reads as TGCGCCAGCAGCATGAGGACTACCAGCTACAATGAGCAGTACTTC.